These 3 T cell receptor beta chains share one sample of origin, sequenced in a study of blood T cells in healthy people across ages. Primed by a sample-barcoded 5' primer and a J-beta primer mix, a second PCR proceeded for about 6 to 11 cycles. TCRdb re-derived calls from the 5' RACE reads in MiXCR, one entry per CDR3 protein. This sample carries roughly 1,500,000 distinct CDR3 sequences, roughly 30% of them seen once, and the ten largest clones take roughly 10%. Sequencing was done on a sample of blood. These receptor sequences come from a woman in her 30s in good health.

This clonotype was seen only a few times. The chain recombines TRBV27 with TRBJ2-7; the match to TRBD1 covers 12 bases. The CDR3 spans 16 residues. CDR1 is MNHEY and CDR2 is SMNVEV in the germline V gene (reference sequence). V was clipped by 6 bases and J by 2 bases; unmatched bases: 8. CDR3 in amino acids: CASSWRGQGATYEQYF. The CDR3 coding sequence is TGTGCCAGCAGCTGGAGGGGACAGGGGGCCACCTACGAGCAGTACTTC.

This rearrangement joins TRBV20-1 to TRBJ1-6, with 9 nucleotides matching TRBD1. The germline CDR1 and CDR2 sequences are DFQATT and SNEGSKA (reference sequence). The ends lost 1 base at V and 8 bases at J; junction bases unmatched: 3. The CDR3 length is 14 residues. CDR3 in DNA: TGCAGTGCTAGAGGCGGGGACAGGGATTCACCCCTCCACTTT. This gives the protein CSARGGDRDSPLHF.

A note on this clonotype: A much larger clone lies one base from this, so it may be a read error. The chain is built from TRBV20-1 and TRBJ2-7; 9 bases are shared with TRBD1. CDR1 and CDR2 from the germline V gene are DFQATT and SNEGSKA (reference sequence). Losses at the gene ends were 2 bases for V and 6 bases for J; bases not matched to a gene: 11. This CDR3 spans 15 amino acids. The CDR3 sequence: CSARSQGAQTCEQYF. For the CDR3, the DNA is TGCAGTGCTAGATCACAGGGGGCGCAGACCTGCGAGCAGTACTTC.